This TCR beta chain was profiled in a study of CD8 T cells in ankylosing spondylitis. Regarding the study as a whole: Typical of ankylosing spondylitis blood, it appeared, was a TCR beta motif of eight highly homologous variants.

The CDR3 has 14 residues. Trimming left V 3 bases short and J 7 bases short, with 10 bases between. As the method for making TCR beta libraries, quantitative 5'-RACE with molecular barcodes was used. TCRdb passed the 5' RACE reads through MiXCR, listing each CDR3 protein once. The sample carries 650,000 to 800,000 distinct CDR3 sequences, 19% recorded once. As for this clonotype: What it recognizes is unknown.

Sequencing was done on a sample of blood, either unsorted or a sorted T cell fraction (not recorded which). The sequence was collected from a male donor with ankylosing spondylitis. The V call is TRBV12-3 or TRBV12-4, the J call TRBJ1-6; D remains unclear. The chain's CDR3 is CASSLGSINSPLHF. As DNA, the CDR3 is TGTGCCAGCAGTTTGGGGAGTATCAATTCACCCCTCCACTTT.